The 2 T cell receptor beta chains below were found in one sample sequenced in a study of shared clonotypes between healthy human individuals. Here immunoSEQ multiplex PCR was the method, and the copy in TCRdb shows in-frame clones only, minus some. The sample consists of roughly 2.2 million clones, roughly 90% of them appearing once. Input material: naive CD4+ T cells from PBMCs. Subset: CD45RA+ positively selected. The origin of the receptors is a young man in good health. Some clones in this sample may be carry-over from other donors' samples.

In the case of this clone: Other nucleotide sequences from this sample produce the same CDR3. The V gene is TRBV5-6, the J gene TRBJ2-1; 11 positions agree with TRBD2. Germline V gene sequence: CDR1 SGHDT, CDR2 YYEEEE. V shed 4 bases, J shed 2 bases, and the junction held 2 bases outside the gene matches. CDR3 length equals 15 residues. CDR3 protein: CASSQGLAAYNEQFF. The DNA for the CDR3 is TGTGCCAGCAGCCAGGGACTAGCGGCCTACAATGAGCAGTTCTTC.

The genes are TRBV27 and TRBJ2-7, with 11 bases identical to TRBD1. Trimming cost V 11 bases and J 1 base; bases outside gene matches: 10. The CDR3 is made up of 15 amino acids. Germline CDR1 is MNHEY and CDR2 is SMNVEV (reference sequence). CDR3: CAFHGQGARSYEQYF. In DNA, the CDR3 is TGTGCCTTTCACGGACAGGGGGCTCGGTCCTACGAGCAGTACTTC.